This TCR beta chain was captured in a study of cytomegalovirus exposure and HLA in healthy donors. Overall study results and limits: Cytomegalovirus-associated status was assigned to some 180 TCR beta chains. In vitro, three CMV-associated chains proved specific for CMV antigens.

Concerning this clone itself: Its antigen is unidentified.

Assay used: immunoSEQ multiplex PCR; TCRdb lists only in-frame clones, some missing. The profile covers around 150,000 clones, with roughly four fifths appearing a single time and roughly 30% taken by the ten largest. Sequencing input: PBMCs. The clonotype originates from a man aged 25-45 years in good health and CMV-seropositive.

CDR3 in amino acids: CASSDRISNQPQHF. CDR3 sequence (DNA): TGTGCCAGCAGCGACAGAATTAGCAATCAGCCCCAGCATTTT. J is TRBJ1-5 and V is TRBV2; a weak D match, TRBD1 (5 bases). V was shortened by 6 bases and J by 0 bases, with 9 bases between the two germline ends. The CDR3 totals 14 residues. CDR1 and CDR2 (germline): SNHLY, FYNNEI.